The count of the clone carrying this T cell receptor beta chain is one. Its specificity is unknown. Negative selection yielded untouched CD4+ T cells of average 97.7% purity. Using immunoSEQ multiplex PCR, the repertoire was profiled, and TCRdb retains in-frame clones only, with some absent. Of about 73,000 clones detected, about 82% appear once; the ten largest clones hold around 1.5%. The V end lost 2 bases, the J end lost 5 bases, and 3 bases lay between the germline ends. The germline V gene has CDR1 SQVTM and CDR2 ANQGSEA. There are 10 residues in the CDR3. This sample was taken from a study of T cell repertoires and HLA-DP antigens. Regarding the study as a whole: Average cumulative frequency of previously undetected clones was over 30% against one allele and around 53% against the other.

The rearrangement links TRBV29-1 to TRBJ2-5; D is ambiguous. Sequences were obtained from CD4+ T cells from PBMCs. The sequence derives from a man in his 60s in good health and CMV-seronegative. CDR3 bases: TGCAGCGTTGAATTTGAGACCCAGTACTTC. It codes for CSVEFETQYF. The entire variable domain, with the rest obtained from reference TRBV29-1 and TRBJ2-5, is as follows: SAVISQKPSRDICQRGTSLTIQCQVDSQVTMMFWYRQQPGQSLTLIATANQGSEATYESGFVIDKFPISRPNLTFSTLTVSNMSPEDSSIYLCSVEFETQYFGPGTRLLVL.